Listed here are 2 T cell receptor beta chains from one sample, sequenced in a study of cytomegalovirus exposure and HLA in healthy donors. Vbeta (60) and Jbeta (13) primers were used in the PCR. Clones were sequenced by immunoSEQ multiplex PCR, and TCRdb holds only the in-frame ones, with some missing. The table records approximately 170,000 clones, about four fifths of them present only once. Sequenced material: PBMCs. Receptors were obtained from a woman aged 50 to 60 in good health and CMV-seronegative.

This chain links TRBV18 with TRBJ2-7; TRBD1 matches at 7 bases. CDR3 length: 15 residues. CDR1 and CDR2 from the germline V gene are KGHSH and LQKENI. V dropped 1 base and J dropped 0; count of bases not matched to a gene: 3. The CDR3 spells CASSPRDRASYEQYF. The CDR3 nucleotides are TGTGCCAGCTCACCACGGGACAGAGCCTCCTACGAGCAGTACTTC.

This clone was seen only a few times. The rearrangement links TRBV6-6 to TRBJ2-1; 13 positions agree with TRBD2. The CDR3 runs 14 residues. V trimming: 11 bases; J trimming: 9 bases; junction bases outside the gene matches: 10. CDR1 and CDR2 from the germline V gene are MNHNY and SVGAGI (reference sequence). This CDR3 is CAGGGLAGFFEQFF. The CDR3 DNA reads TGTGCCGGGGGGGGACTAGCGGGGTTCTTTGAGCAGTTCTTC.